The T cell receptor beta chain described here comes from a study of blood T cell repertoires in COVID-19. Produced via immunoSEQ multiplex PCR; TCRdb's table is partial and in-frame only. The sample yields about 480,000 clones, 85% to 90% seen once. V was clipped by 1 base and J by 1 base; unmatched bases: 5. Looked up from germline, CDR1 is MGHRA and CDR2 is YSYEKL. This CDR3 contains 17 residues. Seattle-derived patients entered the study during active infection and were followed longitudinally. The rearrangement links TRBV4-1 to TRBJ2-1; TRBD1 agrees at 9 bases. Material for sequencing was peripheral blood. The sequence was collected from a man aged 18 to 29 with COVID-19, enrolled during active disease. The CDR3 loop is CASSQAPGTGSYNEQFF. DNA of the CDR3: TGCGCCAGCAGCCAAGCTCCCGGGACAGGGTCCTACAATGAGCAGTTCTTC.